These T cell receptor beta chains were read from a single sample in a study of CD8 T cells in ankylosing spondylitis. TCRdb re-derived calls from the 5' RACE reads in MiXCR, one entry per CDR3 protein. The sample yields 670,000 or so distinct CDR3 sequences, over 15% seen once. The sequenced sample consisted of blood, either unsorted or a sorted T cell fraction (not recorded which). Receptors originate from a male donor with ankylosing spondylitis. CDR3s include the opening cysteine and the closing phenylalanine or tryptophan. The D gene is left open where the match is weak. Expanded clones get a size class; other rows say once, few or many, or leave the size out.

J: TRBJ2-1
D: TRBD2
V: TRBV6-2/TRBV6-3
size: few
DNA: TGTGCCAGCAGGGACAATAGCGGGAGGGAAGACAATGAGCAGTTCTTC
CDR3: CASRDNSGREDNEQFF

J: TRBJ1-2
D: .
V: TRBV6-5
size: few
DNA: TGTGCCAGCAGTTATGGTCTTTCTGGGATCAACTATGGCTACACCTTC
CDR3: CASSYGLSGINYGYTF

J: TRBJ1-5
D: .
V: TRBV20-1
size: few
DNA: TGCAGTGCTAGACTTCGGCAGGGGAATCAGCCCCAGCATTTT
CDR3: CSARLRQGNQPQHF

J: TRBJ2-7
D: .
V: TRBV6-5
size: many
DNA: TGTGCCAGCAGACAGGGCTACGAGCAGTACTTC
CDR3: CASRQGYEQYF

J: TRBJ2-3
D: .
V: TRBV6-1
size: .
DNA: TGTGCCAGCAAGACAGCCAGCACAGATACGCAGTATTTT
CDR3: CASKTASTDTQYF

J: TRBJ2-7
D: .
V: TRBV7-9
size: few
DNA: TGTGCCAGCGCCCCATGGGGGTCATCCTACGAGCAGTACTTC
CDR3: CASAPWGSSYEQYF

J: TRBJ2-1
D: .
V: TRBV5-1
size: few
DNA: TGCGCCAGCAGCTTGGGCGGAGCGGATATCTACAATGAGCAGTTCTTC
CDR3: CASSLGGADIYNEQFF

J: TRBJ1-1
D: .
V: TRBV7-2
size: .
DNA: TGTGCCAGCAGGACAGTGAACGGGTACACTGAAGCTTTCTTT
CDR3: CASRTVNGYTEAFF

J: TRBJ2-1
D: TRBD2
V: TRBV7-3
size: .
DNA: TGTGCCAGCAGCTTAATCGGGACTAGCGGGGCGTACAATGAGCAGTTCTTC
CDR3: CASSLIGTSGAYNEQFF

J: TRBJ2-1
D: TRBD2
V: TRBV25-1
size: few
DNA: TGTGCCAGCAGTGAATCCTCTAGCGGGTCGCATTACAATGAGCAGTTCTTC
CDR3: CASSESSSGSHYNEQFF

J: TRBJ2-2
D: .
V: TRBV12-3/TRBV12-4
size: many
DNA: TGTGCCAGCAGTTTACCGAGAACCGGGGAGCTGTTTTTT
CDR3: CASSLPRTGELFF

J: TRBJ2-3
D: .
V: TRBV5-5
size: few
DNA: TGTGCCAGCATCAGGTTCGGGACGGGACCCACAGATACGCAGTATTTT
CDR3: CASIRFGTGPTDTQYF

J: TRBJ2-7
D: TRBD1
V: TRBV5-1
size: many
DNA: TGCGCCAGCAGCTTGGTGTGGGACAGCTCCTACGAGCAGTACTTC
CDR3: CASSLVWDSSYEQYF

J: TRBJ1-4
D: .
V: TRBV24-1
size: .
DNA: TGTGCCACCAGGCAAGCATGGGATGAAAAACTGTTTTTT
CDR3: CATRQAWDEKLFF

J: TRBJ1-2
D: .
V: TRBV5-1
size: .
DNA: TGCGCCAGCAGACCTCTCGGGGTTAACTATGGCTACACCTTC
CDR3: CASRPLGVNYGYTF

J: TRBJ2-1
D: TRBD2
V: TRBV6-2/TRBV6-3
size: .
DNA: TGTGCCAGCAAACGGACTAGCGGGAGCCTACGACAGTCCTACAATGAGCAGTTCTTC
CDR3: CASKRTSGSLRQSYNEQFF

J: TRBJ1-1
D: TRBD1
V: TRBV12-3/TRBV12-4
size: few
DNA: TGTGCCAGCAGTATGCCCCCGGGACAGGCTGAAGCTTTCTTT
CDR3: CASSMPPGQAEAFF

J: TRBJ2-3
D: .
V: TRBV5-1
size: many
DNA: TGCGCCAGCAGCTTGCAGGGGGGGACAGATACGCAGTATTTT
CDR3: CASSLQGGTDTQYF

J: TRBJ2-1
D: .
V: TRBV3-1
size: .
DNA: TGTGCCAGCAGCCGCCTGACAGGATTTGAGCAGTTCTTC
CDR3: CASSRLTGFEQFF

J: TRBJ2-5
D: .
V: TRBV11-2
size: few
DNA: TGTGCCAGCAGCTTAGTGGGTGGACAGCAAGAGACCCAGTACTTC
CDR3: CASSLVGGQQETQYF

J: TRBJ2-7
D: TRBD1
V: TRBV9
size: .
DNA: TGTGCCAGCAGCGCCCGGACAGGGTTCGTGCAGTACTTC
CDR3: CASSARTGFVQYF

J: TRBJ1-2
D: .
V: TRBV7-9
size: .
DNA: TGTGCCAGCAGCCCTCCTACAGGGTACACTAACTATGGCTACACCTTC
CDR3: CASSPPTGYTNYGYTF

J: TRBJ2-5
D: TRBD1
V: TRBV5-1
size: .
DNA: TGCGCCAGCAGCTTGGGCGACAGGGGCTCAGAGACCCAGTACTTC
CDR3: CASSLGDRGSETQYF

J: TRBJ2-3
D: TRBD2
V: TRBV12-3/TRBV12-4
size: few
DNA: TGTGCCAGCACCCTCGGGACTAGCAGTACAGATACGCAGTATTTT
CDR3: CASTLGTSSTDTQYF

J: TRBJ1-5
D: .
V: TRBV27
size: few
DNA: TGTGCCAGCAGTTTATTAGGGCAGAATCAGCCCCAGCATTTT
CDR3: CASSLLGQNQPQHF

J: TRBJ2-2
D: .
V: TRBV6-5
size: .
DNA: TGTGCCAGCAGTTACGACCCCGGGACCGAACTGAGGGGGGAGCTGTTTTTT
CDR3: CASSYDPGTELRGELFF

J: TRBJ1-5
D: TRBD1
V: TRBV6-1
size: many
DNA: TGTGCCAGGCTCGGGACAGTATGTAATCAGCCCCAGCATTTT
CDR3: CARLGTVCNQPQHF

J: TRBJ1-1
D: TRBD1
V: TRBV6-4
size: few
DNA: TGTGCCAGCCGGGACAGGGGCACTGAAGCTTTCTTT
CDR3: CASRDRGTEAFF

J: TRBJ1-1
D: .
V: TRBV7-9
size: few
DNA: TGTGCCAGCAGCACATCCCAGGCGGGCAGGACTGAAGCTTTCTTT
CDR3: CASSTSQAGRTEAFF

J: TRBJ2-1
D: TRBD1
V: TRBV7-9
size: .
DNA: TGTGCCAGCAGCTTAGATTTCAGGGGGCATTCCTACAATGAGCAGTTCTTC
CDR3: CASSLDFRGHSYNEQFF

J: TRBJ1-5
D: .
V: TRBV7-2
size: .
DNA: TGTGCCAGCAGCTTAGGAGTCCAACAGCCCCAGCATTTT
CDR3: CASSLGVQQPQHF

J: TRBJ1-1
D: TRBD1
V: TRBV2
size: .
DNA: TGTGCCAGCAGCAAAACAGGGGGCTCCACTGAAGCTTTCTTT
CDR3: CASSKTGGSTEAFF

J: TRBJ2-3
D: .
V: TRBV9
size: .
DNA: TGTGCCAGCAGCCCCAGTTCGGGGGCCTCGGATACGCAGTATTTT
CDR3: CASSPSSGASDTQYF

J: TRBJ2-3
D: .
V: TRBV20-1
size: few
DNA: TGCAGTGCTAATAGTCCGGGGGAGTCTAGCACAGATACGCAGTATTTT
CDR3: CSANSPGESSTDTQYF

J: TRBJ2-5
D: TRBD2
V: TRBV27
size: .
DNA: TGTGCCAGCAGTTTAGCTAGCGGGGGGTCACAAGAGACCCAGTACTTC
CDR3: CASSLASGGSQETQYF

J: TRBJ2-7
D: .
V: TRBV20-1
size: .
DNA: TGCAGTGCTTTGGTGGACGGCCTCTACGAGCAGTACTTC
CDR3: CSALVDGLYEQYF

J: TRBJ2-1
D: .
V: TRBV9
size: few
DNA: TGTGCCAGCAGCCCTACGACCCAGGGGAACAATGAGCAGTTCTTC
CDR3: CASSPTTQGNNEQFF

J: TRBJ2-3
D: TRBD2
V: TRBV7-6
size: .
DNA: TGTGCCAGCAGCTTATTGGGGCTAGCGGGGAGCACAGATACGCAGTATTTT
CDR3: CASSLLGLAGSTDTQYF